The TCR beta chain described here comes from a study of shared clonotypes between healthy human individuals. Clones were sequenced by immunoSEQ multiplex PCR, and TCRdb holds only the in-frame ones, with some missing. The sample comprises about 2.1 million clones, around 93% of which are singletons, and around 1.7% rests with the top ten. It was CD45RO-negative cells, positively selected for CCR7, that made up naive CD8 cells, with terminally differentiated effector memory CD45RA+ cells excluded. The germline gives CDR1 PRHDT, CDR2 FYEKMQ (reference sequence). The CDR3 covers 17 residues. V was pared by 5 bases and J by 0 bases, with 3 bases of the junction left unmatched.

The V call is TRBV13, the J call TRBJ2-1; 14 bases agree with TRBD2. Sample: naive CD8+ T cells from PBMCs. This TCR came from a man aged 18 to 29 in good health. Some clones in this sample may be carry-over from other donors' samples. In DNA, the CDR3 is TGTGCCAGCAGCACCGGGACTAGCGGGAGCTCCTACAATGAGCAGTTCTTC. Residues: CASSTGTSGSSYNEQFF.